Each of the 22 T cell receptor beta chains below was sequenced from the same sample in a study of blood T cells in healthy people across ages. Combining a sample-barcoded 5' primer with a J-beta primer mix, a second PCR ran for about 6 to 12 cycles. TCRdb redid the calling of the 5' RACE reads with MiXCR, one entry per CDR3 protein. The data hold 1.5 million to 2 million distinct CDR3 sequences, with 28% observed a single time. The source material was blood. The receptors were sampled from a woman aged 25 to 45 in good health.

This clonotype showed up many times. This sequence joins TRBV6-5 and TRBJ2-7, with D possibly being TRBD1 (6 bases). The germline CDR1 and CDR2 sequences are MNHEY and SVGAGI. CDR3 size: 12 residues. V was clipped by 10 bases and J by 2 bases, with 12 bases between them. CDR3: CATRQEPYEQYF. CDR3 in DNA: TGTGCCACCCGACAGGAACCCTACGAGCAGTACTTC.

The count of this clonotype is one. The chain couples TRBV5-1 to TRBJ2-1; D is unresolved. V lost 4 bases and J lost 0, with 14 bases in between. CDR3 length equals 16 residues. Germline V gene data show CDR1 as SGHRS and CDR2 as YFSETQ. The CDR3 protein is CASSISGPVSYNEQFF. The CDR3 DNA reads TGCGCCAGCAGCATTTCGGGCCCGGTCTCCTACAATGAGCAGTTCTTC.

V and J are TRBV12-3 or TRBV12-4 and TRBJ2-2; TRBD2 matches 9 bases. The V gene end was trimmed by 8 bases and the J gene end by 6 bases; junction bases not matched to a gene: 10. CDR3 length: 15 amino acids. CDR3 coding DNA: TGTGCCAGCTGTATTAGCGGGAGTGGTGCCGGGGAGCTGTTTTTT. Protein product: CASCISGSGAGELFF.

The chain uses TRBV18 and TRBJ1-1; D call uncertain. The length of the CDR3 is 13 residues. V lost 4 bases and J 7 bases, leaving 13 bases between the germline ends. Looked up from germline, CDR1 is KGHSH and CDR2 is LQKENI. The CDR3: CASSLDQVLEAFF. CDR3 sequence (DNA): TGTGCCAGCTCACTCGACCAGGTCCTTGAAGCTTTCTTT. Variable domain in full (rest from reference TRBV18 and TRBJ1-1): NAGVMQNPRHLVRRRGQEARLRCSPMKGHSHVYWYRQLPEEGLKFMVYLQKENIIDESGMPKERFSAEFPKEGPSILRIQQVVRGDSAAYFCASSLDQVLEAFFGQGTRLTVV.

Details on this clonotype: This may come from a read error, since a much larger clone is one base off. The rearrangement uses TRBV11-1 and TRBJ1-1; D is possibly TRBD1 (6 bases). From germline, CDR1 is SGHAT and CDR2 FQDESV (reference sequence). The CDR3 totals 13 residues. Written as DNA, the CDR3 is TGTGCCAGCAGCTTAGCAAGGGACACTAAAGCTTTCTTT. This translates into CASSLARDTKAFF.

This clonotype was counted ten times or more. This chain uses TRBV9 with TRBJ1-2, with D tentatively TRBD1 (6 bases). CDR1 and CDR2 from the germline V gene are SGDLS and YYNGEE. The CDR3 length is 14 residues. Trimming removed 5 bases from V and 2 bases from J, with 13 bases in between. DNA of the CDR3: TGTGCCAGCAGTGTGGGGGGGCCGAACTATGGCTACACCTTC. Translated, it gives CASSVGGPNYGYTF.

CDR3: CASSSEQGPLYEQYF. The CDR3 DNA reads as TGTGCCAGCAGCTCGGAACAGGGCCCTCTCTACGAGCAGTACTTC. This chain connects TRBV7-9 to TRBJ2-7; the D gene is possibly TRBD1 (6 bases). With 4 bases removed from V and 3 bases from J, the gap between germline ends came to 16 bases. CDR1 is SEHNR and CDR2 is FQNEAQ in the germline V gene (reference sequence). The CDR3 contains 15 residues.

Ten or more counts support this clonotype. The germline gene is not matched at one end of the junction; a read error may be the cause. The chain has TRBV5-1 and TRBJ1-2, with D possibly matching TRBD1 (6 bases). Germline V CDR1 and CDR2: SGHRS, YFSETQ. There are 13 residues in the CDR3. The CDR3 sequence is CASSLGGVDGYTF. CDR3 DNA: TGTGCCAGCAGTCTAGGGGGGGTCGATGGCTACACCTTC.

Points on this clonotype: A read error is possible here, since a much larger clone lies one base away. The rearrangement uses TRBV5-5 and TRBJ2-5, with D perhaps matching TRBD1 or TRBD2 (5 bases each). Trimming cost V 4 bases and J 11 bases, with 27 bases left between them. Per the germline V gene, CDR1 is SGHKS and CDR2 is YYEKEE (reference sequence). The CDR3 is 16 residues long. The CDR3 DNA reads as TGTGCCAGCAGCGGGACGAGCGGATTCTACAATGAGCGGCAGTACTTC. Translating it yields CASSGTSGFYNERQYF.

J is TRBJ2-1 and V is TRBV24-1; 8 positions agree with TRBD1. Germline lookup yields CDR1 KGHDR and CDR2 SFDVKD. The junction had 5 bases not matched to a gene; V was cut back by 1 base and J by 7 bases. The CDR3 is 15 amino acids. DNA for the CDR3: TGTGCCACCAGTGATTTCGGACAGGGAAGTAATGAGCAGTTCTTC. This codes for CATSDFGQGSNEQFF.

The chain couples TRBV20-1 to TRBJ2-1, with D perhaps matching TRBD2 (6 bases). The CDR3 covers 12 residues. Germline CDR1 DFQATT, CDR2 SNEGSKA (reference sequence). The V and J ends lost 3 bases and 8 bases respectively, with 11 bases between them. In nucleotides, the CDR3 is TGCAGTGCTAGGGGACTTGACTATGAGCAGTTCTTC. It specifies CSARGLDYEQFF.

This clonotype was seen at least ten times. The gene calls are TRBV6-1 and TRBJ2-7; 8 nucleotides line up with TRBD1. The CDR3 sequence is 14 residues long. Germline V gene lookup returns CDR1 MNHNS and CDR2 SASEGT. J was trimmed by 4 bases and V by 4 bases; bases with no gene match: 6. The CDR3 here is CASSVRRDRYEQYF. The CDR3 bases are TGTGCCAGCAGTGTGAGGCGGGACAGGTACGAGCAGTACTTC.

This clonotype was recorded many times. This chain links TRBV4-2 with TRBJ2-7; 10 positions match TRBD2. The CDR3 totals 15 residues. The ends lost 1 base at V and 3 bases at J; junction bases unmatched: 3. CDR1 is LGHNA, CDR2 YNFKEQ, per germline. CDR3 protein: CASSQGSSGSYEQYF. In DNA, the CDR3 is TGTGCCAGCAGCCAAGGGTCTAGCGGGAGCTACGAGCAGTACTTC.

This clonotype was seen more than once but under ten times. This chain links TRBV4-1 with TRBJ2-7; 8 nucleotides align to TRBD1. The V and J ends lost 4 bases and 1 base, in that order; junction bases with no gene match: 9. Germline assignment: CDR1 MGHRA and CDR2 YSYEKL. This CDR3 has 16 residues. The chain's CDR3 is CASSPSPQGASYEQYF. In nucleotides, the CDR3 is TGCGCCAGCAGCCCTAGTCCCCAGGGGGCGTCCTACGAGCAGTACTTC.

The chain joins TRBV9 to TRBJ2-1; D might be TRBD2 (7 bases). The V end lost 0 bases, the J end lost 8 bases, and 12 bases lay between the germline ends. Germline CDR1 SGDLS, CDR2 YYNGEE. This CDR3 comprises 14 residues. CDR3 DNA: TGTGCCAGCAGCGTAGAGGGGGGGGCCTATGAGCAGTTCTTC. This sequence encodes CASSVEGGAYEQFF.

The CDR3 protein is CASSPPASGRQDTQYF. DNA for the CDR3: TGTGCCAGCAGTCCCCCGGCTAGCGGGAGACAGGATACGCAGTATTTT. The chain is built from TRBV6-5 and TRBJ2-3; 10 bases line up with TRBD2. Germline V gene sequence: CDR1 MNHEY, CDR2 SVGAGI. The length of the CDR3 is 16 residues. V lost 5 bases and J lost 6; bases outside the gene matches: 11.

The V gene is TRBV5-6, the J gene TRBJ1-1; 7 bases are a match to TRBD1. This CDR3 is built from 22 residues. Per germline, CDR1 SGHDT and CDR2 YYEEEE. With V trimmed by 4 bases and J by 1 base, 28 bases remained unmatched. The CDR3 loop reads CASSLLGYHRGKVFLSNTEAFF. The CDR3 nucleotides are TGTGCCAGCAGCCTCCTCGGCTACCACAGGGGAAAAGTTTTTCTATCGAACACTGAAGCTTTCTTT.

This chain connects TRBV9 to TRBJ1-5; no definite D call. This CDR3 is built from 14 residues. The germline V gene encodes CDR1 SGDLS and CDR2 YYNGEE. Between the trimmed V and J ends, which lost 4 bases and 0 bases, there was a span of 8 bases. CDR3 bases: TGTGCCAGCAGCCGCTCGGTTAGCAATCAGCCCCAGCATTTT. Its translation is CASSRSVSNQPQHF.

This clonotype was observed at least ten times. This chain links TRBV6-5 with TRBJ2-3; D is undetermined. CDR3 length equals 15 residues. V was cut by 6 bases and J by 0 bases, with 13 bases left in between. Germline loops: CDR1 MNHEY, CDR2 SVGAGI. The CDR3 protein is CASSRSGYSTDTQYF. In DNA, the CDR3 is TGTGCCAGCAGCCGAAGTGGGTATAGCACAGATACGCAGTATTTT.

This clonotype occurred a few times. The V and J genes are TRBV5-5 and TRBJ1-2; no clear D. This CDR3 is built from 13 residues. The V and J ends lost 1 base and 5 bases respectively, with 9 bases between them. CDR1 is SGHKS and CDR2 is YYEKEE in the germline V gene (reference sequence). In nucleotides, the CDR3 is TGTGCCAGCAGCTTGTGGTCAGGTTATGGCTACACCTTC. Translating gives CASSLWSGYGYTF.

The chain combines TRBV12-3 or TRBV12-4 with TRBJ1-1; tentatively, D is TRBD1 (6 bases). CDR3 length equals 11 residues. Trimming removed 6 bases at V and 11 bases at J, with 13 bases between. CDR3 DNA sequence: TGTGCCAGCAGGGGGGGGCTGGACGCTTTCTTT. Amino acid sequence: CASRGGLDAFF.

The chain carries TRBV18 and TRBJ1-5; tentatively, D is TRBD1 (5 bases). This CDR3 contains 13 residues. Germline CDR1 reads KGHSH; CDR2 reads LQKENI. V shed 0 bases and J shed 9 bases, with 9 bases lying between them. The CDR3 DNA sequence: TGTGCCAGCTCACCACCGGTAGGGACGCCCCAGCATTTT. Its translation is CASSPPVGTPQHF.